Listed below are T cell receptor beta chains from one sample, sequenced in a study of PD-1 blockade in mismatch repair-deficient tumors. The table came from immunoSEQ multiplex PCR; TCRdb's copy has only in-frame clones and leaves some out. The sample consists of about 22,000 clones, approximately 85% of them appearing once. The source was peripheral blood, collected 2 weeks after starting pembrolizumab. The receptors here all came from an adult with mismatch repair-deficient cancer. CDR3s include the opening cysteine and the closing phenylalanine or tryptophan. The order of the fields is J gene, clone size, V gene, D gene, CDR3 protein, CDR3 DNA. D genes are given only for firm matches. Clone size is not always given. Where it is, it says once, few, many or a class for expanded clones.

>TRBJ2-3|-|TRBV28|-
CASSFDPARSVDTQYF
TGTGCCAGCAGTTTTGATCCTGCCCGTTCAGTAGATACGCAGTATTTT
>TRBJ2-2|-|TRBV7-9|TRBD1
CAGGDRVTGELFF
TGTGCCGGCGGGGACAGGGTAACCGGGGAGCTGTTTTTT
>TRBJ2-1|-|TRBV4-1|TRBD2
CASSQGGLAGSYNEQFF
TGCGCCAGCAGCCAAGGGGGGTTAGCGGGATCATACAATGAGCAGTTCTTC
>TRBJ2-7|-|TRBV19|-
CASSLRTLGFEQYF
TGTGCCAGTAGTCTACGGACATTAGGTTTCGAGCAGTACTTC
>TRBJ2-7|-|TRBV4-2|TRBD1
CASSLRTGPTSHEQYF
TGTGCCAGCAGCCTAAGGACAGGGCCGACAAGCCACGAGCAGTACTTC
>TRBJ2-7|few|TRBV7-9|-
CASSGRRLATDEQYF
TGTGCCAGCAGCGGAAGGCGGCTAGCTACCGACGAGCAGTACTTC
>TRBJ2-5|-|TRBV2|-
CASADADQETQYF
TGTGCCAGTGCGGACGCGGATCAAGAGACCCAGTACTTC
>TRBJ1-1|-|TRBV11-2|-
CASSQPWASTEAFF
TGTGCCAGCAGCCAGCCTTGGGCCAGCACTGAAGCTTTCTTT
>TRBJ2-3|-|TRBV7-2|-
CASSLKLPGGTDTQYF
TGTGCCAGCAGCTTAAAACTACCAGGAGGCACAGATACGCAGTATTTT
>TRBJ2-7|-|TRBV19|-
CATGTPPLYEQYF
TGTGCCACGGGGACACCGCCACTTTACGAGCAGTACTTC
>TRBJ2-5|-|TRBV27|-
CASRPNQKSRSEETQYF
TGTGCCAGCAGGCCAAACCAAAAGTCAAGGAGTGAAGAGACCCAGTACTTC
>TRBJ2-7|-|TRBV11-3|TRBD2
CASSLAGGPSYEQYF
TGTGCCAGCAGCTTAGCGGGAGGGCCTTCCTACGAGCAGTACTTC
>TRBJ2-1|-|TRBV27|TRBD2
CASRPRTSVPEQFF
TGTGCCAGCAGGCCGCGGACTAGCGTTCCTGAGCAGTTCTTC
>TRBJ2-3|-|TRBV6-1|-
CASSELEGDTQYF
TGTGCCAGCAGTGAACTCGAAGGAGATACGCAGTATTTT
>TRBJ2-2|-|TRBV6-4|TRBD2
CASSDLWGPGQPRGITGELFF
TGTGCCAGCAGTGACCTATGGGGCCCGGGGCAGCCGCGGGGGATCACCGGGGAGCTGTTTTTT
>TRBJ2-2|-|TRBV10-2|-
CASSESKGTPKNTGELFF
TGCGCCAGCAGTGAGTCGAAAGGGACACCAAAGAACACCGGGGAGCTGTTTTTT
>TRBJ2-7|few|TRBV15|TRBD1
CATSRDAGTGGDEQYF
TGTGCCACCAGCAGGGACGCCGGGACAGGGGGCGACGAGCAGTACTTC
>TRBJ2-2|-|TRBV11-2|-
CASSLNRDTGELFF
TGTGCCAGCAGCTTAAATCGAGACACCGGGGAGCTGTTTTTT
>TRBJ2-7|-|TRBV6-1|-
CASSEVNRVPYEQYF
TGTGCCAGCAGTGAAGTTAACAGGGTCCCCTACGAGCAGTACTTC
>TRBJ2-1|-|TRBV10-1|TRBD2
CATSAGGQDEQFF
TGCGCCACATCAGCGGGAGGTCAGGATGAGCAGTTCTTC
>TRBJ2-7|-|TRBV30|TRBD1
CAWSPGQLYEQYF
TGTGCCTGGAGTCCGGGACAGTTGTACGAGCAGTACTTC
>TRBJ2-1|-|TRBV28|TRBD2
CASRPSGRAWNEQFF
TGTGCCAGCAGACCTAGCGGGAGGGCGTGGAATGAGCAGTTCTTC
>TRBJ1-2|-|TRBV10-1|-
CASSESYRGWEGDYGYTF
TGCGCCAGCAGTGAGAGCTACCGAGGATGGGAGGGGGACTATGGCTACACCTTC
>TRBJ2-7|few|TRBV25-1|-
CASEGQGGYEQYF
TGTGCCAGCGAGGGGCAGGGGGGCTACGAGCAGTACTTC
>TRBJ2-3|-|TRBV9|TRBD2
CASSGPAGGRTDTQYF
TGTGCCAGCAGCGGGCCAGCGGGAGGGAGGACAGATACGCAGTATTTT
>TRBJ2-2|-|TRBV13|TRBD2
CASSPIGTSGSNTGELFF
TGTGCCAGCAGCCCCATAGGGACTAGCGGGTCCAACACCGGGGAGCTGTTTTTT
>TRBJ2-1|-|TRBV4-1|TRBD2
CASSPRGSLYNEQFF
TGCGCCAGCAGCCCCCGCGGGAGCTTATACAATGAGCAGTTCTTC
>TRBJ2-3|-|TRBV19|TRBD1
CASKDREADTQYF
TGTGCCAGTAAGGACAGGGAGGCAGATACGCAGTATTTT
>TRBJ1-2|-|TRBV4-3|-
CASSQDYEGVVGGYTF
TGCGCCAGCAGCCAAGATTATGAGGGAGTGGTGGGGGGCTACACCTTC
>TRBJ2-3|few|TRBV2|-
CASSPPFTDTQYF
TGTGCCAGCAGCCCACCTTTCACAGATACGCAGTATTTT
>TRBJ2-7|-|TRBV7-9|TRBD2
CASSYHLAGIMEQYF
TGTGCCAGCAGCTATCACCTAGCGGGGATAATGGAGCAGTACTTC
>TRBJ2-1|-|TRBV7-9|-
CASSPQWGRRYNEQFF
TGTGCCAGCAGCCCCCAATGGGGACGGCGATACAATGAGCAGTTCTTC
>TRBJ1-3|-|TRBV14|-
CASSTGTLSSGNTIYF
TGTGCCAGCAGCACGGGGACGTTAAGCTCTGGAAACACCATATATTTT
>TRBJ2-2|-|TRBV10-1|TRBD2
CASSESILAEYTGELFF
TGCGCCAGCAGTGAGTCGATACTAGCGGAGTACACCGGGGAGCTGTTTTTT
>TRBJ2-2|-|TRBV4-1|-
CASSRRGASQGTGELFF
TGCGCCAGCAGCCGGAGGGGGGCTAGCCAGGGGACCGGGGAGCTGTTTTTT
>TRBJ2-1|-|TRBV7-9|-
CASSLVSGEVGEQFF
TGTGCCAGCAGCTTAGTGTCAGGGGAGGTGGGTGAGCAGTTCTTC
>TRBJ2-2|-|TRBV11-2|-
CASSPRGGWSGELFF
TGTGCCAGCAGCCCGAGGGGGGGGTGGAGCGGGGAGCTGTTTTTT
>TRBJ2-2|-|TRBV5-4|TRBD2
CASSSAGGAANTGELFF
TGTGCCAGCAGTTCGGCCGGGGGGGCAGCGAACACCGGGGAGCTGTTTTTT
>TRBJ2-1|-|TRBV9|TRBD2
CASRELAGGYHNEQFF
TGTGCCAGCAGAGAACTAGCGGGAGGCTACCACAATGAGCAGTTCTTC
>TRBJ2-7|-|TRBV5-6|TRBD1
CASSWTGQYEQYF
TGTGCCAGCAGCTGGACAGGGCAATACGAGCAGTACTTC
>TRBJ2-1|-|TRBV11-2|TRBD2
CASSLGTSGRGGYNEQFF
TGTGCCAGCAGCTTAGGGACTAGCGGGAGGGGAGGCTACAATGAGCAGTTCTTC
>TRBJ2-2|-|TRBV29-1|-
CSVEDTLGNTGELFF
TGCAGCGTTGAAGACACCCTAGGGAACACCGGGGAGCTGTTTTTT
>TRBJ2-1|-|TRBV30|-
CAWSASGYSYNEQFF
TGTGCCTGGAGTGCAAGCGGCTACTCCTACAATGAGCAGTTCTTC
>TRBJ2-7|-|TRBV6-5|TRBD2
CASSQKRERSYEQYF
TGTGCCAGCAGTCAAAAGCGGGAGCGCTCCTACGAGCAGTACTTC
>TRBJ2-5|-|TRBV5-1|TRBD2
CASSLAGQGAAGGQETQYF
TGCGCCAGCAGCTTGGCCGGACAGGGCGCAGCGGGAGGGCAGGAGACCCAGTACTTC
>TRBJ2-5|-|TRBV19|TRBD2
CASSMTSGKETQYF
TGTGCCAGTAGCATGACTAGCGGGAAAGAGACCCAGTACTTC
>TRBJ2-5|-|TRBV9|-
CASSVEGGQETQYF
TGTGCCAGCAGCGTAGAGGGGGGACAAGAGACCCAGTACTTC
>TRBJ2-1|-|TRBV4-1|-
CASSQVISRSSYNEQFF
TGCGCCAGCAGCCAAGTCATTAGCAGAAGCTCCTACAATGAGCAGTTCTTC
>TRBJ1-2|-|TRBV6-5|TRBD1
CASRTGGYGYTF
TGTGCCAGTAGAACAGGGGGCTATGGCTACACCTTC
>TRBJ1-3|-|TRBV28|TRBD1
CASTGGGSGSGNTIYF
TGTGCCAGCACAGGGGGGGGATCGGGCTCTGGAAACACCATATATTTT
>TRBJ2-5|-|TRBV2|TRBD2
CASRQGPGLAQETQYF
TGTGCCAGCAGACAGGGCCCGGGACTAGCGCAAGAGACCCAGTACTTC
>TRBJ2-7|-|TRBV6-1|TRBD1
CASTEGQNYEQYF
TGTGCCAGCACCGAGGGACAGAACTACGAGCAGTACTTC